The 21 T cell receptor beta chains reported below all come from one sample, sequenced in a study of blood T cell repertoires in COVID-19. Method: immunoSEQ multiplex PCR; TCRdb's copy keeps in-frame clones and lacks some. The repertoire holds tens of thousands of clones, with approximately 78% as singletons. Material for sequencing was peripheral blood. These receptor sequences come from a woman older than 75 with acute or convalescent COVID-19.

V usage is TRBV19 and J usage is TRBJ2-2; 7 bases are shared with TRBD2. Germline values: CDR1 LNHDA, CDR2 SQIVND (reference sequence). This CDR3 spans 15 amino acids. The V gene end was trimmed by 7 bases and the J gene end by 8 bases; junction bases not matched to a gene: 13. CDR3 region: CASTSGGTFDGELFF. In DNA form, the CDR3 reads TGTGCCAGTACCTCCGGGGGGACCTTCGATGGGGAGCTGTTTTTT.

This chain joins TRBV28 and TRBJ1-2, with 7 bases that match TRBD1. The CDR3 has 13 amino acids. Trimming cost V 5 bases and J 6 bases; bases outside gene matches: 6. Germline V gene lookup returns CDR1 MDHEN and CDR2 SYDVKM. CDR3 protein: CASSIRGSHGYTF. The CDR3 bases are TGTGCCAGCAGTATCAGGGGGAGCCATGGCTACACCTTC.

This clone was picked up a small number of times. The chain employs TRBV5-4 and TRBJ2-7; perhaps TRBD2 as D (5 bases). Germline lookup yields CDR1 SGHNT and CDR2 YYREEE (reference sequence). V dropped 3 bases and J dropped 6 bases, with 13 bases sitting between them. The CDR3 length is 13 residues. This chain's CDR3 is CASSSPGLPEQYF. CDR3 nucleotides: TGTGCCAGCAGCTCCCCCGGACTGCCCGAGCAGTACTTC.

The chain uses TRBV27 and TRBJ2-3, with 9 positions matching TRBD2. The V gene end was trimmed by 7 bases and the J gene end by 6 bases; junction bases not matched to a gene: 17. The V gene's germline CDR1 is MNHEY and CDR2 SMNVEV (reference sequence). The CDR3 length is 17 residues. This CDR3 reads CASNGQRWREGLDTQYF. CDR3 in DNA: TGTGCCAGCAACGGGCAGAGGTGGCGGGAGGGATTGGATACGCAGTATTTT.

The chain joins TRBV5-1 to TRBJ1-3, with TRBD1 identical over 7 bases. This CDR3 contains 15 residues. Germline V CDR1 and CDR2: SGHRS, YFSETQ. After removal of 3 bases from V and 2 bases from J, the junction contained 5 bases not matched to a gene. The CDR3 region is CASSSRGQAGNTIYF. CDR3 in DNA: TGCGCCAGCAGCTCCCGTGGACAGGCTGGAAACACCATATATTTT.

The chain recombines TRBV2 with TRBJ2-7; D perhaps matches TRBD2 (5 bases). There are 12 residues in the CDR3. The germline V and J ends were trimmed by 7 bases and 6 bases, with 13 bases remaining between them. Germline lookup yields CDR1 SNHLY and CDR2 FYNNEI. The CDR3: CASKVITSEQYF. In nucleotides, the CDR3 is TGTGCCAGCAAGGTGATCACTAGCGAGCAGTACTTC.

This clone was seen a single time. This chain connects TRBV7-9 to TRBJ1-2; D is unresolved. This CDR3 has 14 amino acids. Deletions cut 1 base from V and 8 bases from J, with 14 bases between. The germline V gene has CDR1 SEHNR and CDR2 FQNEAQ (reference sequence). CDR3 DNA sequence: TGTGCCAGCAGCTTAGAGGCGGTTGCGAACGGCTACACCTTC. Protein sequence: CASSLEAVANGYTF.

This clone was detected a few times. The rearrangement uses TRBV6-1 and TRBJ2-4, with 7 bases that match TRBD1. J lost 4 bases, V lost 0 bases, and 6 bases had no gene match. Germline values: CDR1 MNHNS, CDR2 SASEGT. This CDR3 is built from 16 residues. CDR3 bases: TGTGCCAGCAGTGAAGCACCTGGGACAGCTAAAAACATTCAGTACTTC. Its translation is CASSEAPGTAKNIQYF.

The rearrangement uses TRBV15 and TRBJ1-4; tentative D call: TRBD1 (5 bases). V lost 0 bases and J 5 bases, leaving 16 bases between the germline ends. This CDR3 has 17 amino acids. The germline V gene encodes CDR1 LNHNV and CDR2 YYDKDF (reference sequence). The CDR3 region is CATSRDKGGVRNEKLFF. In nucleotides, the CDR3 is TGTGCCACCAGCAGAGATAAGGGAGGGGTCCGAAATGAAAAACTGTTTTTT.

The sample holds a few counts of this clone. This chain joins TRBV7-9 and TRBJ2-2; a possible D gene is TRBD1 (5 bases). Germline V gives CDR1 SEHNR, CDR2 FQNEAQ (reference sequence). Trimming removed 6 bases from V and 5 bases from J, with 13 bases in between. The CDR3 has 14 amino acids. CDR3: CASSPQGETGELFF. The CDR3 DNA reads TGTGCCAGCAGTCCCCAGGGCGAAACCGGGGAGCTGTTTTTT.

The V gene is TRBV7-8, the J gene TRBJ1-1, with D unclear. CDR3 size: 15 residues. The germline V gene has CDR1 SGHVS and CDR2 FQNEAQ. V lost 5 bases and J 0 bases, leaving 13 bases between the germline ends. The CDR3 DNA sequence: TGTGCCAGCAGCCCCCGAGGCAGTCTGAACACTGAAGCTTTCTTT. Protein product: CASSPRGSLNTEAFF.

The V and J genes are TRBV7-2 and TRBJ1-2, with TRBD1 as a possible D gene (6 bases). V was trimmed by 1 base and J by 0 bases, leaving 9 bases between them. CDR3 length: 15 amino acids. The germline V gene has CDR1 SGHTA and CDR2 FQGNSA. The CDR3: CASSLVGTSNYGYTF. The CDR3, as DNA: TGTGCCAGCAGCTTAGTAGGGACATCTAACTATGGCTACACCTTC.

This clone was detected a few times. The V and J genes are TRBV5-1 and TRBJ1-4; 7 bases map to TRBD1. Trimming took 6 bases from V and 8 from J; bases not matched to a gene: 13. Germline V gives CDR1 SGHRS, CDR2 YFSETQ. The CDR3 contains 15 residues. CDR3 sequence: CASNWGDRDGEKLFF. CDR3 nucleotides: TGCGCCAGCAACTGGGGCGACAGGGACGGAGAAAAACTGTTTTTT.

The chain joins TRBV19 to TRBJ1-2; D gene uncertain. Trimming removed 5 bases at V and 7 bases at J, with 14 bases between. In germline, CDR1 is LNHDA, CDR2 SQIVND (reference sequence). This CDR3 is built from 13 residues. CDR3 protein: CASSATLGGGYTF. CDR3 DNA: TGTGCCAGTAGTGCTACCCTCGGTGGTGGCTACACCTTC.

The rearrangement uses TRBV9 and TRBJ2-2; D is unresolved. The CDR3 loop spans 16 amino acids. CDR1 SGDLS and CDR2 YYNGEE come from the germline V gene. Trimming removed 0 bases at V and 1 base at J, with 10 bases between. DNA of the CDR3: TGTGCCAGCAGCGTAGATCTAGGTTTGAACACCGGGGAGCTGTTTTTT. Translation: CASSVDLGLNTGELFF.

V gene TRBV13 combines with J gene TRBJ2-3, with 8 positions matching TRBD2. Germline V CDR1 and CDR2: PRHDT, FYEKMQ (reference sequence). V shed 7 bases and J 1 base; nucleotides not matched to a gene: 16. CDR3 length equals 18 residues. The CDR3 DNA reads as TGTGCCAGCAAATGGAGCGGGAGTTTTTTCGGGGGCACAGATACGCAGTATTTT. Residues: CASKWSGSFFGGTDTQYF.

The DNA of the CDR3 is TGTGCCAGCAGCTCCTGGGAGCGGGGGGGACAAGAGACCCAGTACTTC. This codes for CASSSWERGGQETQYF. This chain uses TRBV28 with TRBJ2-5; 10 positions match TRBD2. This CDR3 is built from 16 residues. With V trimmed by 6 bases and J by 2 bases, 9 bases remained unmatched. Germline V gene lookup returns CDR1 MDHEN and CDR2 SYDVKM.

This clone was counted a few times. J is TRBJ1-1 and V is TRBV27, with a possible D match to TRBD1 (5 bases). The CDR3 is 14 amino acids. V lost 0 bases, J lost 5 bases, and 10 bases lay in between. From germline, CDR1 is MNHEY and CDR2 SMNVEV (reference sequence). CDR3 region: CASSLSWGRTEAFF. The CDR3, as DNA: TGTGCCAGCAGTTTATCGTGGGGGAGGACTGAAGCTTTCTTT.

This chain joins TRBV5-1 and TRBJ1-1, with a weak D call TRBD1 (5 bases). This CDR3 is 14 amino acids long. From germline, CDR1 is SGHRS and CDR2 YFSETQ. The V end lost 1 base, the J end lost 3 bases, and 10 bases lay between the germline ends. CDR3 in amino acids: CASSLRSQDTEAFF. The CDR3 DNA follows: TGCGCCAGCAGCTTGAGGTCACAGGACACTGAAGCTTTCTTT.

This rearrangement joins TRBV4-1 to TRBJ2-3, with D tentatively TRBD2 (6 bases). From germline, CDR1 is MGHRA and CDR2 YSYEKL. Trimming stripped 1 base from V and 4 bases from J, with 15 bases between. This CDR3 is built from 16 residues. In DNA, the CDR3 is TGCGCCAGCAGCCAAGGCCGACTAGTTTTCCCAGATACGCAGTATTTT. It translates to CASSQGRLVFPDTQYF.

This clone was detected only once. The J gene is TRBJ1-2, the V gene TRBV5-6; 7 positions match TRBD1. After removal of 4 bases from V and 4 bases from J, the junction contained 7 bases not matched to a gene. Germline CDR1 and CDR2: SGHDT and YYEEEE. This CDR3 has 14 residues. CDR3 loop: CASSPTGVLYGYTF. DNA of the CDR3: TGTGCCAGCAGCCCTACAGGGGTCCTCTATGGCTACACCTTC.